The 4 T cell receptor beta chains presented below share a single source sample, sequenced in a study of identical twins. In TCRdb, the 5' RACE reads were re-called with MiXCR into one record per CDR3 protein. Among 450,000 or so distinct CDR3 sequences listed, 12% to 15% were seen once. This sample also belongs to another study, concerning yellow fever vaccine responses in identical twins.

The material sequenced was CD4+ T cells sorted from blood. The receptors shown here come from a woman younger than 30 in good health.

In this sample, this clonotype turned up a few times. The chain recombines TRBV28 with TRBJ2-5, with 14 bases that match TRBD2. The V segment lost 5 bases and the J segment 7 bases; nucleotides outside the gene matches: 6. The CDR3 extends over 15 amino acids. In germline, CDR1 is MDHEN, CDR2 SYDVKM. For the CDR3, the DNA is TGTGCCAGCAGTGTGACTAGCGGGGGGGCTGGGACCCAGTACTTC. Translation: CASSVTSGGAGTQYF.

Only a few counts were recorded for this clonotype. This chain links TRBV4-2 with TRBJ2-1, with a tentative D call TRBD1 (6 bases). The CDR3 has 16 amino acids. V lost 2 bases and J 2 bases, leaving 13 bases between the germline ends. Per the germline V gene, CDR1 is LGHNA and CDR2 is YNFKEQ. The CDR3 sequence is CASSQSWGPPYNEQFF. CDR3 coding DNA: TGTGCCAGCAGCCAATCGTGGGGGCCCCCCTACAATGAGCAGTTCTTC.

The genes are TRBV28 and TRBJ2-1; D not certain. CDR1 and CDR2 (germline): MDHEN, SYDVKM. CDR3 size: 11 residues. The germline V and J ends were trimmed by 0 bases and 10 bases, with 4 bases remaining between them. CDR3 residues: CASSLWREQFF. As DNA, the CDR3 is TGTGCCAGCAGTTTATGGAGAGAGCAGTTCTTC.

This rearrangement joins TRBV28 to TRBJ2-2; D uncertain. This CDR3 is 15 amino acids long. Germline CDR1 and CDR2: MDHEN and SYDVKM. V shed 1 base and J shed 4 bases, with 10 bases lying between them. The CDR3 is CASSLLTGFTGELFF. CDR3 coding DNA: TGTGCCAGCAGTTTATTGACCGGATTCACCGGGGAGCTGTTTTTT.